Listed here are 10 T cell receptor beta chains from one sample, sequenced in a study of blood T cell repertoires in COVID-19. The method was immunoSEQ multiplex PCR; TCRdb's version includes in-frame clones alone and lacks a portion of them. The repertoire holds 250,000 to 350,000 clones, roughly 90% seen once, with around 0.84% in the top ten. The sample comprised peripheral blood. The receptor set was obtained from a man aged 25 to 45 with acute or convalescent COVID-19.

Here the CDR3 reads CASSPGGYGYTF. The CDR3 DNA reads as TGTGCCAGCAGCCCCGGGGGATATGGCTACACCTTC. The chain uses TRBV14 and TRBJ1-2; a weak D match, TRBD1 (5 bases). Germline assignment: CDR1 SGHDN and CDR2 FVKESK. Deletions cut 4 bases from V and 5 bases from J, with 8 bases between. The CDR3 spans 12 residues.

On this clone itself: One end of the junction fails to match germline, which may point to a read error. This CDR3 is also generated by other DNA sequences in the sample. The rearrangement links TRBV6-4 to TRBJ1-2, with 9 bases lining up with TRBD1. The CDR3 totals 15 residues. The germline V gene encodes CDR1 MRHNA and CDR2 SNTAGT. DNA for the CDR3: TGTGCCAGCAGTGACTCCGGGACAGGGCCTTATGGTTACACCTTC. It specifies CASSDSGTGPYGYTF.

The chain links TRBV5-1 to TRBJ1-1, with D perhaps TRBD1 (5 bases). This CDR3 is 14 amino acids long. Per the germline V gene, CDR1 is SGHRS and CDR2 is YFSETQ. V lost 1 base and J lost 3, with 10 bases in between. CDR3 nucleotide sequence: TGCGCCAGCAGCTTGACTCGGGGGGACACTGAAGCTTTCTTT. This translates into CASSLTRGDTEAFF.

The CDR3 protein is CASSVREIEAFF. The CDR3, as DNA: TGTGCCAGCAGTGTTAGAGAAATAGAAGCTTTCTTT. V and J are TRBV6-1 and TRBJ1-1; no reliable D call. CDR1 is MNHNS, CDR2 SASEGT, per germline. V was cut by 4 bases and J by 8 bases, with 11 bases left in between. The length of the CDR3 is 12 residues.

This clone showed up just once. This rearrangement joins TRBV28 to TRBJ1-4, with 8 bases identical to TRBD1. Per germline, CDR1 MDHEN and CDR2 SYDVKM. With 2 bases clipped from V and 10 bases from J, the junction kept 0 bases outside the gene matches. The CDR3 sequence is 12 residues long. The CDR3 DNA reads TGTGCCAGCAGTTTAACAGGGGGAAAACTGTTTTTT. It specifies CASSLTGGKLFF.

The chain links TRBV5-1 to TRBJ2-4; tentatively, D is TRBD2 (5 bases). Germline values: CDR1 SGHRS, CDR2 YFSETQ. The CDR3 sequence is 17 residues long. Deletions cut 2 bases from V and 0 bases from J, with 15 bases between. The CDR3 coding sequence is TGCGCCAGCAGCTTAATGGAGGAGAGACTAGCCAAAAACATTCAGTACTTC. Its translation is CASSLMEERLAKNIQYF.

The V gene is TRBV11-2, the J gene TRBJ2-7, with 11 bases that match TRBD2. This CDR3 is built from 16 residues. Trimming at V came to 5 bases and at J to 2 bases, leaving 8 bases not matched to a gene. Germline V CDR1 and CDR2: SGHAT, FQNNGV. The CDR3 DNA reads TGTGCCAGCAGCCCAATTCTAGCGGGAGGCCCCTACGAGCAGTACTTC. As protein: CASSPILAGGPYEQYF.

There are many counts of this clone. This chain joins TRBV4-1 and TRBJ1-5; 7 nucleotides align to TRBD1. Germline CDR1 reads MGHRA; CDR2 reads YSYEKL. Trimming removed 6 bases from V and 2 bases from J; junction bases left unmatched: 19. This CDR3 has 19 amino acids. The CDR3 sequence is CASSPLGQQSNAGNQPQHF. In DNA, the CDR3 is TGCGCCAGCAGTCCCTTGGGACAGCAAAGTAATGCTGGCAATCAGCCCCAGCATTTT.

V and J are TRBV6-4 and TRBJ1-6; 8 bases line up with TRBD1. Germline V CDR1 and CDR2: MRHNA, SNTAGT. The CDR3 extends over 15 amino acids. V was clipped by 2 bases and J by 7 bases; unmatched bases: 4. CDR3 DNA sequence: TGTGCCAGCAGTGACGGACAGGGCGAGAATTCACCCCTCCACTTT. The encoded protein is CASSDGQGENSPLHF.

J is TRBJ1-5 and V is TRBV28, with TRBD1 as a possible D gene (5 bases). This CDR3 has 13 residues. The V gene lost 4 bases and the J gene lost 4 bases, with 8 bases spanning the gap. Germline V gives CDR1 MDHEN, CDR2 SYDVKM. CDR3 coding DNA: TGTGCCAGCAGTTCTGACAGTAATCAGCCCCAGCATTTT. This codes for CASSSDSNQPQHF. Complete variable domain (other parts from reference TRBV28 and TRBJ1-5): DVKVTQSSRYLVKRTGEKVFLECVQDMDHENMFWYRQDPGLGLRLIYFSYDVKMKEKGDIPEGYSVSREKKERFSLILESASTNQTSMYLCASSSDSNQPQHFGDGTRLSIL.